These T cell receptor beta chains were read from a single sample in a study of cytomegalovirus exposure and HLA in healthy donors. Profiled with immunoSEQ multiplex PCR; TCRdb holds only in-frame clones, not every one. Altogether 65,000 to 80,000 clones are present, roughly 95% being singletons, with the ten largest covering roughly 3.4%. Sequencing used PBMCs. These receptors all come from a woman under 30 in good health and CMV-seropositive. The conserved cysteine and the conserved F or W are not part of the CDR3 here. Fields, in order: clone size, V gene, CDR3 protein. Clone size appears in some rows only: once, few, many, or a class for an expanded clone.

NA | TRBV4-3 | ASSQVRRQGWNTEAF
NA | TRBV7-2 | ASSLRRGYEQY
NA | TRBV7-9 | ASSPLRREQY
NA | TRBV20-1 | SARGQPEAF
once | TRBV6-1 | ASSEILTRGKNIQY
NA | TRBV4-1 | ASSLESLYGYT
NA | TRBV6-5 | ASSYEGNYGYT
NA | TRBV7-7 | ASSLEMPGEGETQY
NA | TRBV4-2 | ASSQEGGGAYNEQF
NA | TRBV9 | ASSRGGAYNEQF
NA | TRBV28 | ASRFPGQGNEKLF
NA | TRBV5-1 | ASRLTLEQF
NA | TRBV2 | ASSKYLGGEQF
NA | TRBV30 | AWNRAGNTEAF
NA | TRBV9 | ASSVSQGPMGEQY
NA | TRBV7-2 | ASSPGSGGETQY
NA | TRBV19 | ASRPGQGARGYT
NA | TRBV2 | ASSELASGNQPQH
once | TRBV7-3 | ASSQRFGSPLH
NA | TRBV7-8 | ASSSGQMNTEAF
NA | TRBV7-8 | ASSFTSGGRDTQY
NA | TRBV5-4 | ASSLGQGKWYEQY
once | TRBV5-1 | ASSPESGRTYNEQF
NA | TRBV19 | ASSLSGGSYNEQF
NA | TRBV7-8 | ASSSGQDLKNY
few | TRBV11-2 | ASSFSLAGELF
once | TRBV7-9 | ASSLALAGAYNEQF
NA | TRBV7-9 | ASSSRRAIGEGNYGYT
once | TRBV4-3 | ASSPQWPAGSGGAYEQY
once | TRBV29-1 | SVSQGLGGANVLT
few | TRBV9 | ASSDGTDLGQY
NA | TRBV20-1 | SATMETQY
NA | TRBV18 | ASSPQGSSPLH
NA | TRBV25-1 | ASSESGLAGHTYEQY
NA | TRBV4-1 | ASSPWTSGTYEQY
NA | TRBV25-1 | ASIGLKTQY
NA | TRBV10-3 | AISEVAGSQQY
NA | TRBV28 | ASSYPLRDRGNEQF
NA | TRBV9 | ASSPGALAYEQY
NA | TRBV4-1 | ASSLGTGNQPQH
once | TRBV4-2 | ASSQAKGQGERGYT
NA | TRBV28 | ASSPNNEQF
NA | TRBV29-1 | SITERGLAVGGQF
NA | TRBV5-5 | ASSVTGEDAEAF
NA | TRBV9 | ASSVVGGGGLTDTQY
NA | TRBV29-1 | SVESGQSSGANVLT
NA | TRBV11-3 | ASREDSGEQF
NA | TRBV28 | ASSLSGQGKAF
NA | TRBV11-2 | ASSRSAGGQFHEQF
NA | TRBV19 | ASSTRYINRWENQPQH
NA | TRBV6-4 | ASTREERRDGVTQY